This T cell receptor (beta chain) originates from a study of blood T cell repertoires in COVID-19. Overall study context: Samples came from the United States, Italy and Spain, spanning acute and convalescent COVID-19. PBMCs, B-cell-depleted T cells, or T cells provided the cDNA or gDNA that made up the material.

As originally analysed: Estimated nucleated cell counts came from reference gene primer amplification. This table comes from immunoSEQ multiplex PCR, and its TCRdb copy is limited to in-frame clones, with some not included. V, J and clone size derive from that table, while D and trimming were established from the DNA sequence. The sample carries 150,000 or so clones, 91% recorded once. This CDR3 is built from 13 residues. V was shortened by 7 bases and J by 3 bases, with 10 bases between the two germline ends. Germline CDR1 MDHEN, CDR2 SYDVKM. Sequencing was performed on peripheral blood. The chain recombines TRBV28 with TRBJ1-5; maybe TRBD1 (6 bases). The clonotype originates from a man aged 45 to 65 with acute or convalescent COVID-19. Written as DNA, the CDR3 is TGTGCCAGCAAGGGACAAAACAATCAGCCCCAGCATTTT. It codes for CASKGQNNQPQHF.